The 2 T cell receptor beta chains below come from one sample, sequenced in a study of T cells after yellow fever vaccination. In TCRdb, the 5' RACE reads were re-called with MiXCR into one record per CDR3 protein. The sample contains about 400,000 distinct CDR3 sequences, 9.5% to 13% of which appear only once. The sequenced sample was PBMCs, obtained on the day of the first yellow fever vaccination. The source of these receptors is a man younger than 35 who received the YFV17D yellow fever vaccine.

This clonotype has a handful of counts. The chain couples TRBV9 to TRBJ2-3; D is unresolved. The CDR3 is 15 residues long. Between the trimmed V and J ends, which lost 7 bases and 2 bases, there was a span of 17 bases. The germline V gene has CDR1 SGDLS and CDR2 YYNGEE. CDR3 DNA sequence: TGTGCCAGCGGGGTTGGTTCGGCAACCACAGATACGCAGTATTTT. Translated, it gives CASGVGSATTDTQYF.

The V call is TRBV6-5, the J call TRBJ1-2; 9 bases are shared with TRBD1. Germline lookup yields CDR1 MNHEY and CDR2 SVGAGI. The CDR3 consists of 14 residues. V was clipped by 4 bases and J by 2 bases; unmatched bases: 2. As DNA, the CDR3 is TGTGCCAGCAGTTCCGGGACAGGGAACTATGGCTACACCTTC. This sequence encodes CASSSGTGNYGYTF.